The rows below give T cell receptor beta chains drawn from one sample of a study of blood T cell repertoires in COVID-19. Clones were read by immunoSEQ multiplex PCR, and TCRdb kept only the in-frame ones, dropping some. The top ten hold approximately 6.5% of the sample, which has around 150,000 clones, roughly 80% seen once. What was sequenced was peripheral blood. The receptors originated from a human donor in a cohort sampled during active COVID-19. The CDR3 runs from the conserved cysteine through the conserved F or W. A D gene is named only where the DNA matches it firmly. For some rows the clone size is stated as once, few or many, or as a class when expanded; others skip it.

TRBJ1-2	13	TRBV30	NA	NA	CAWSPAGAWGYTF	TGTGCCTGGAGCCCCGCGGGGGCGTGGGGCTACACCTTC
TRBJ2-7	15	TRBV28	NA	NA	CASSPLTGYTLGEYF	TGTGCCAGCAGCCCGTTGACAGGATACACCCTAGGGGAGTACTTC
TRBJ1-2	11	TRBV6-5	once	NA	CASRRDGGNTF	TGTGCCAGCAGGAGGGACGGAGGGAACACCTTC
TRBJ2-7	11	TRBV25-1	NA	NA	CASSDFYEQYF	TGTGCCAGCAGTGACTTCTACGAGCAGTACTTC
TRBJ1-5	18	TRBV3-1/TRBV3-2	few	NA	CASSLSRDLKGSNQPQHF	TGTGCCAGCAGCCTGAGCCGGGATCTAAAGGGTAGCAATCAGCCCCAGCATTTT
TRBJ2-1	17	TRBV4-1	NA	NA	CASSQTLRLGGQNEQFF	TGCGCCAGCAGCCAGACCCTGAGGTTGGGGGGGCAAAATGAGCAGTTCTTC
TRBJ2-3	11	TRBV5-4	once	NA	CASSSSYTQYF	TGTGCCAGCAGCTCGAGTTATACGCAGTATTTT
TRBJ2-3	15	TRBV5-6	NA	NA	CASSLGGNRGDTQYF	TGTGCCAGCAGCTTGGGGGGAAATCGGGGAGATACGCAGTATTTT
TRBJ2-3	18	TRBV5-4	NA	TRBD2	CASSLLGSGGAGTDTQYF	TGTGCCAGCAGCTTGTTAGGTAGCGGGGGGGCGGGAACAGATACGCAGTATTTT
TRBJ1-2	15	TRBV9	NA	NA	CASSLYEGGNYGYTF	TGTGCCAGCAGCCTATATGAGGGGGGGAACTATGGCTACACCTTC
TRBJ2-1	15	TRBV28	once	NA	CASSLGQGHINEQFF	TGTGCCAGCAGTTTAGGTCAGGGCCATATAAATGAGCAGTTCTTC
TRBJ2-5	18	TRBV27	NA	TRBD2	CASSPGVGRAGGEETQYF	TGTGCCAGCAGTCCAGGCGTCGGGCGAGCGGGGGGAGAGGAGACCCAGTACTTC
TRBJ2-2	16	TRBV9	NA	TRBD1	CASSVGQGSWTGELFF	TGTGCCAGCAGCGTAGGACAGGGATCGTGGACCGGGGAGCTGTTTTTT
TRBJ1-1	14	TRBV4-1	few	NA	CASSPEGGDTEAFF	TGCGCCAGCTCCCCGGAGGGGGGGGACACTGAAGCTTTCTTT
TRBJ1-2	16	TRBV7-9	NA	TRBD1	CASSPLRDRGSVGYTF	TGTGCCAGCAGCCCGCTCCGGGACAGGGGGTCTGTGGGCTACACCTTC
TRBJ2-1	15	TRBV7-6	once	TRBD2	CASSTSGGSYNEQFF	TGTGCCAGCAGCACTAGCGGGGGGTCCTACAATGAGCAGTTCTTC
TRBJ1-3	17	TRBV7-9	few	NA	CASSSGNRVGSGNTIYF	TGTGCCAGCAGCTCTGGTAACAGGGTTGGTTCTGGAAACACCATATATTTT
TRBJ2-5	13	TRBV10-3	NA	NA	CAISAQGLQTQYF	TGTGCCATCAGTGCACAGGGTCTACAGACCCAGTACTTC
TRBJ2-5	16	TRBV4-1	NA	TRBD2	CASSQKRLAGVETQYF	TGCGCCAGCAGCCAGAAAAGACTAGCGGGGGTAGAGACCCAGTACTTC
TRBJ1-4	14	TRBV28	few	NA	CATFGGPPNEKLFF	TGTGCCACCTTCGGGGGACCACCCAATGAAAAACTGTTTTTT
TRBJ2-5	15	TRBV5-5	NA	NA	CASTLRGLQQETQYF	TGTGCCAGCACCTTGCGAGGACTACAACAAGAGACCCAGTACTTC
TRBJ1-1	16	TRBV4-1	NA	TRBD1	CASSQPEGQLNTEAFF	TGCGCCAGCAGCCAACCTGAGGGACAGTTGAACACTGAAGCTTTCTTT
TRBJ1-1	14	TRBV7-8	NA	NA	CASSLKAGVAEAFF	TGTGCCAGCAGCTTAAAGGCAGGGGTCGCTGAAGCTTTCTTT
TRBJ1-2	15	TRBV6-5	NA	TRBD1	CASSLGTGTNYGYTF	TGTGCCAGCAGTTTGGGGACAGGAACAAACTATGGCTACACCTTC
TRBJ2-7	14	TRBV2	once	NA	CASIGGQSSYEQYF	TGTGCCAGCATCGGAGGCCAGAGCTCCTACGAGCAGTACTTC
TRBJ1-3	16	TRBV7-6	NA	NA	CASSLTEGFSGNTIYF	TGTGCCAGCAGCTTAACAGAGGGCTTCTCTGGAAACACCATATATTTT
TRBJ2-3	14	TRBV9	NA	NA	CASNNAGASDTQYF	TGTGCCAGCAACAATGCGGGGGCGTCAGATACGCAGTATTTT
TRBJ2-3	12	TRBV10-3	NA	NA	CAVGLNTDTQYF	TGTGCCGTCGGACTCAACACAGATACGCAGTATTTT
TRBJ2-7	14	TRBV5-1	NA	TRBD1	CASSYGQDSYEQYF	TGCGCCAGCAGCTATGGACAGGACTCCTACGAGCAGTACTTC
TRBJ2-5	12	TRBV20-1	NA	NA	CSASPEQETQYF	TGCAGTGCTAGTCCCGAGCAAGAGACCCAGTACTTC
TRBJ2-2	16	TRBV7-3	NA	NA	CASSLIPVTNTGELFF	TGTGCCAGCAGCTTAATACCAGTTACGAACACCGGGGAGCTGTTTTTT
TRBJ1-4	16	TRBV6-5	NA	TRBD1	CASSYLGQVGNEKLFF	TGTGCCAGCAGTTATTTGGGACAGGTGGGCAATGAAAAACTGTTTTTT
TRBJ1-5	14	TRBV6-6	NA	NA	CASSRQYSNQPQHF	TGTGCCAGCAGTCGACAGTATAGCAATCAGCCCCAGCATTTT
TRBJ1-1	14	TRBV6-5	NA	TRBD1	CASNLQGGGTEAFF	TGTGCCAGCAATCTACAGGGGGGAGGCACTGAAGCTTTCTTT
TRBJ1-3	12	TRBV29-1	NA	TRBD1	CSVTGKGNTIYF	TGCAGCGTGACAGGGAAAGGAAACACCATATATTTT
TRBJ2-2	15	TRBV6-2/TRBV6-3	NA	NA	CASSWGQANTGELFF	TGTGCCAGCAGTTGGGGACAAGCGAACACCGGGGAGCTGTTTTTT
TRBJ2-6	20	TRBV5-1	NA	TRBD1	CASSINPGGGLSSGANVLTF	TGCGCCAGCAGCATCAACCCAGGGGGCGGACTTAGCTCTGGGGCCAACGTCCTGACTTTC
TRBJ2-5	13	TRBV11-3	NA	NA	CASSRGIQETQYF	TGTGCCAGCAGCCGGGGGATCCAAGAGACCCAGTACTTC
TRBJ2-5	14	TRBV28	NA	TRBD2	CASSLGGRGETQYF	TGTGCCAGCAGTTTAGGAGGGAGGGGAGAGACCCAGTACTTC
TRBJ2-7	15	TRBV19	NA	NA	CASSMTRVTFYEQYF	TGTGCCAGTAGTATGACCAGAGTGACTTTCTACGAGCAGTACTTC
TRBJ2-5	15	TRBV6-5	NA	NA	CASRSRGGATETQYF	TGTGCCAGCAGGTCGAGGGGGGGGGCTACAGAGACCCAGTACTTC
TRBJ2-7	14	TRBV5-1	NA	TRBD1	CASSRDRARDEQYF	TGCGCCAGCAGCAGAGACAGGGCCAGGGACGAGCAGTACTTC
TRBJ2-1	14	TRBV2	NA	TRBD2	CASSDLLAGGEQFF	TGTGCCAGCAGTGATCTACTAGCGGGGGGTGAGCAGTTCTTC
TRBJ2-1	15	TRBV10-1	NA	TRBD1	CASSEFRTGENEQFF	TGCGCCAGCAGTGAGTTTCGGACAGGGGAAAATGAGCAGTTCTTC
TRBJ1-5	16	TRBV30	NA	TRBD1	CAWSTPGQGASQPQHF	TGTGCCTGGAGTACACCGGGACAGGGGGCTTCACAGCCCCAGCATTTT
TRBJ1-3	15	TRBV6-5	NA	NA	CASSLTASSGNTIYF	TGTGCCAGCAGCCTCACCGCCAGCTCTGGAAACACCATATATTTT
TRBJ2-5	12	TRBV28	NA	NA	CASSLDSGQQYF	TGTGCCAGCAGTTTAGATTCAGGACAACAGTACTTC
TRBJ1-3	15	TRBV19	NA	NA	CASSPSSVYGNTIYF	TGTGCCAGTAGTCCTTCTTCGGTCTACGGAAACACCATATATTTT